These 12 T cell receptor beta chains were all obtained from the same sample, sequenced in a study of memory CD4+ T cells and cytomegalovirus serostatus. The assay was immunoSEQ multiplex PCR, and TCRdb's table has in-frame clones only and misses some. The sample contains 45,000 to 60,000 clones, around 83% of which appear only once. The sort gate was single viable CD3+CD4+CD8-CD45RO+ cells for memory CD4+ T cells. Material: memory CD4+ T cells from blood. Every receptor here comes from an adult in good health and CMV-seropositive.

This clone is a singleton in its sample. Additional DNA sequences in this sample encode the identical CDR3. This rearrangement joins TRBV6-1 to TRBJ2-6; D assignment may be TRBD1 or TRBD2 (5 bases each). The CDR3 runs to 15 residues. The germline CDR1 and CDR2 sequences are MNHNS and SASEGT. With 7 bases removed from V and 0 bases from J, the gap between germline ends came to 10 bases. The CDR3 DNA sequence: TGTGCCAGCACCCCTGGGGGCTCTGGGGCCAACGTCCTGACTTTC. Its protein is CASTPGGSGANVLTF.

The V and J genes are TRBV5-1 and TRBJ1-5; TRBD1 might be the D (5 bases). Deletions cut 0 bases from V and 7 bases from J, with 14 bases between. This CDR3 has 15 residues. Germline V gene lookup returns CDR1 SGHRS and CDR2 YFSETQ. Here the CDR3 DNA reads TGCGCCAGCAGCTTGGCTGGCGGGGGATTGCAGCCCCAGCATTTT. As protein: CASSLAGGGLQPQHF.

The chain employs TRBV19 and TRBJ2-1; the match to TRBD2 covers 7 bases. The CDR3 consists of 15 residues. The ends lost 2 bases at V and 9 bases at J; junction bases unmatched: 10. Germline CDR1 reads LNHDA; CDR2 reads SQIVND (reference sequence). The CDR3 here is CASSIKSGATAEQFF. The CDR3 DNA sequence: TGTGCCAGTAGTATAAAAAGCGGGGCGACGGCTGAGCAGTTCTTC.

The J gene is TRBJ1-1, the V gene TRBV9; D uncertain. The CDR3 contains 16 residues. Germline assignment: CDR1 SGDLS and CDR2 YYNGEE. With 2 bases removed from V and 6 bases from J, the gap between germline ends came to 20 bases. CDR3 sequence reads: CASSVSQSGVYAEAFF. In DNA, the CDR3 is TGTGCCAGCAGCGTTTCCCAAAGCGGGGTTTACGCTGAAGCTTTCTTT.

This clone was recorded only once. The chain is built from TRBV5-6 and TRBJ2-1; 13 nucleotides match TRBD2. Germline V gives CDR1 SGHDT, CDR2 YYEEEE. The V segment lost 7 bases and the J segment 3 bases; nucleotides outside the gene matches: 7. CDR3 length: 16 residues. The CDR3 loop reads CASGLAGEVFYNEQFF. In DNA, the CDR3 is TGTGCCAGCGGACTAGCGGGAGAGGTCTTCTACAATGAGCAGTTCTTC.

The V call is TRBV21-1, the J call TRBJ2-7; the table calls TRBD2, which could not be checked here. TRBV21-1 is annotated as a pseudogene. CDR3 size: 15 residues. The CDR3 spells CASSKEVVSTYEQYF. The CDR3 nucleotides read TGTGCCAGCAGCAAGGAGGTGGTATCCACCTACGAGCAGTACTTC.

J is TRBJ1-6 and V is TRBV27, with D uncertain. CDR3 length: 13 amino acids. Germline V gene data show CDR1 as MNHEY and CDR2 as SMNVEV (reference sequence). Trimming stripped 7 bases from V and 4 bases from J, with 8 bases between. The CDR3 region is CASKGGYNSPLHF. The CDR3 DNA sequence: TGTGCCAGCAAAGGAGGGTATAATTCACCCCTCCACTTT.

The chain employs TRBV27 and TRBJ2-5; D ambiguous. This CDR3 is built from 13 residues. V dropped 4 bases and J dropped 5 bases, with 11 bases sitting between them. In germline, CDR1 is MNHEY, CDR2 SMNVEV (reference sequence). The CDR3 nucleotides read TGTGCCAGCAGTTCTTACCCGCGGGAGACCCAGTACTTC. Its protein is CASSSYPRETQYF.

Points on this clone: In the same sample, other DNA sequences code for this CDR3. The chain combines TRBV5-1 with TRBJ2-7; no firm D call. V lost 0 bases, J lost 3 bases, and 7 bases lay in between. Germline loops: CDR1 SGHRS, CDR2 YFSETQ. This CDR3 is 13 amino acids long. The CDR3 loop reads CASSLGGLYEQYF. As DNA, the CDR3 is TGCGCCAGCAGCTTGGGGGGTCTCTACGAGCAGTACTTC. Supplemented by reference TRBV5-1 and TRBJ2-7, the full variable domain reads KAGVTQTPRYLIKTRGQQVTLSCSPISGHRSVSWYQQTPGQGLQFLFEYFSETQRNKGNFPGRFSGRQFSNSRSEMNVSTLELGDSALYLCASSLGGLYEQYFGPGTRLTVT.

Concerning this clone: One base away lies a much larger clone, so this may be a sequencing read error. V and J are TRBV11-3 and TRBJ1-1; the D gene is possibly TRBD1 (5 bases). The CDR3 covers 13 residues. The V end was cut by 2 bases, the J end by 3 bases, with 7 bases between. Germline assignment: CDR1 SGHNT and CDR2 YENEEA. CDR3 coding DNA: TGTGCCAGCAGCTTACGGGGGGACACTGAAGCTTTCTTT. This translates into CASSLRGDTEAFF. Combining the CDR3 with reference TRBV11-3 and TRBJ1-1 gives the whole variable domain EAGVVQSPRYKIIEKKQPVAFWCNPISGHNTLYWYLQNLGQGPELLIRYENEEAVDDSQLPKDRFSAERLKGVDSTLKIQPAELGDSAVYLCASSLRGDTEAFFGQGTRLTVV.

The CDR3 loop reads CASRRPGTYEQYF. The CDR3 DNA reads as TGTGCCAGCAGACGCCCTGGGACCTACGAGCAGTACTTC. The chain has TRBV28 and TRBJ2-7; D unclear. The CDR3 has 13 residues. Germline loops: CDR1 MDHEN, CDR2 SYDVKM. Trimming took 6 bases from V and 2 from J, leaving 11 bases between them.

This chain uses TRBV9 with TRBJ1-1; D is ambiguous. Per the germline V gene, CDR1 is SGDLS and CDR2 is YYNGEE. V lost 0 bases to trimming and J lost 1 base, with 10 bases between them. This CDR3 region has 15 residues. The CDR3 sequence: CASSVGVSQNTEAFF. The CDR3 nucleotides are TGTGCCAGCAGCGTAGGGGTGTCCCAGAACACTGAAGCTTTCTTT. The full variable domain, in which reference TRBV9 and TRBJ1-1 provide the parts outside the CDR3, is DSGVTQTPKHLITATGQRVTLRCSPRSGDLSVYWYQQSLDQGLQFLIQYYNGEERAKGNILERFSAQQFPDLHSELNLSSLELGDSALYFCASSVGVSQNTEAFFGQGTRLTVV.